This T cell receptor (beta chain) is drawn from a study of blood T cells in healthy people across ages (dated by TCRdb to between 2014 and 2017). Study-wide context: In model experiments, template switching captured roughly one uniquely barcoded TCR beta cDNA molecule for every two T cells. The donors were divided into four age groups: young (average around 15 years), middle-aged (approximately 39), aged (around 67) and long-lived (about 80). The study measured age-related changes in TCR beta repertoire diversity using deep sequencing normalized with unique cDNA molecular identifiers. For two donors (one aged 18 to 29 and one aged 80 or older), the study analyzed two additional independent replicas of 1 million unique cDNA reads from the same blood draw.

Donors were a few dozen systemically healthy Caucasian individuals from Russia aged about 6 to 100 years. Each donor gave around 9.9 milliliters of peripheral blood, collected into EDTA-treated Vacutainer tubes. Ficoll-Paque density-gradient centrifugation was used to isolate PBMCs, with at least 6.5 million per sample. Trizol reagent was used to extract total RNA from PBMCs, with at least 5.5 micrograms per sample. For every donor, an aliquot of PBMCs went through flow cytometry to measure the percentages of naive CD45RAhigh/CD27high T cells. This clonotype has ten or more counts. What this receptor recognizes is not known. Base qualities are not at hand, and no much larger clone is one base apart. The V end gives up 5 bases and the J end 8 bases, leaving 11 bases in the junction not matched to a gene. The CDR3 measures 14 amino acids from cysteine to phenylalanine. Just CDR3 DNA is preserved here, 42 bases in frame from base 1. The CDR1 and CDR2 encoded by the germline V gene (reference sequence) are DFQATT and SNEGSKA.

General conclusions and limits of the study: As age increased, observed TCR beta diversity per million T cells dropped in a roughly linear way, and a significant reduction was already evident by age around 41. Because donor CMV infection status was unknown, age-related changes in expanded clonotypes were potentially confounded. Estimates of total diversity based on one million sequenced T cells were regarded as lower bounds and as underestimates. Compared with the aged group, the long-lived group had more naive CD4+ T cells, fewer expanded clones and increased TCR diversity, suggesting age selection. There was a strong correlation between observed TCR beta diversity and the percentage of naive T cells measured by flow cytometry. Because profiling used bulk unsorted PBMCs, naive and antigen-experienced compartments could not be compared conclusively.

Library method: 5' RACE. Sequenced on an Illumina HiSeq 2500. A second PCR of roughly 6 to 11 cycles was run with a J-beta primer mix and a sample-barcoded 5' primer. Each TCR beta cDNA molecule received a unique molecular identifier from a template-switch 5' adaptor carrying 12 random nucleotides. Each sample yielded at least 3 million CDR3-containing paired-end reads. First-strand cDNA synthesis was performed from all RNA using the Mint cDNA synthesis kit, with priming by a TRBC-specific oligonucleotide. Following uracil-DNA glycosylase treatment, all cDNA underwent a first 18-cycle PCR with the universal primers M1SS and BC2_uni_R. In the source study's methods: Normalization of each sample was performed by random selection of 1 million high-quality reads, each carrying a distinct molecular identifier. Reads with shared molecular identifiers were discarded instead of being binned into consensus sequences. MiTCR, set to a Q25 quality threshold and the strictest error-elimination algorithm, was used for CDR3 identification, clonotype clustering and error correction. Lower-bound total TCR beta diversity was estimated with a nonparametric unseen species model using Euler transformation. TCRdb trimmed the raw reads at Q25, called clones with MiXCR and kept productive beta chains. All rows with the same CDR3 protein become a single entry with the most common DNA and genes. The V and J calls follow TCRdb's processing rather than the paper's. This sample has more than 900,000 distinct CDR3 sequences in its table, and around 29% of those were observed once. The biggest ten clones account for 10% of the sample.

The sample also formed part of further work on T cells of mothers and their children. As noted in the second study: Nine systemically healthy Caucasian individuals, comprising three mothers and their six children, were included as donors. cDNA synthesis used all of the extracted RNA, with roughly 1.5 ug of RNA in each 15 ul reaction. In the second PCR, the M1S primer added sample barcodes and 2-4 random nucleotides. More than 8.5 million TCR beta CDR3 reads were obtained from each mother, and millions of reads were obtained from each child. In both related and unrelated pairs, thymic selection shapes the output of TCR recombination in a similar way, with inherited differences having only a minor effect. Normalized repertoire overlap was always slightly but never significantly higher in related than unrelated mother-child pairs. No persistent microchimeric T cell clones were found, with a detection sensitivity of 75 to 100 clones per million clonotypes. To look for features that set related mother-child pairs apart from unrelated individuals, the researchers ran deep NGS to compare the TCR beta repertoires of mothers and children. The mean age was around 40 +/- 4 years for the mothers and roughly 10 +/- 4 years for the children. After adapters were ligated using NEBNext reagents, the libraries underwent 100+100 nt paired-end sequencing on an Illumina HiSeq 2000. Mother and child libraries were prepared a month apart and sequenced in separate runs to prevent cross-contamination. For each donor, between roughly 450,000 and 2,300,000 distinct TCR beta clonotypes were identified. Naive TCR beta clonotypes were estimated from low-frequency clonotypes matched to each donor's FACS-determined naive share, without sorting.

This clonotype was obtained from a woman aged 40 to 50 in good health. The sample comprised blood. The V and J segments used are TRBV20-1 and TRBJ1-2; TRBD1 matches 10 bases in the middle. Here the CDR3 is given as CSAPTRQGAKGYTF. The DNA sequence reads TGCAGTGCTCCCACCCGACAGGGGGCGAAAGGCTACACCTTC.